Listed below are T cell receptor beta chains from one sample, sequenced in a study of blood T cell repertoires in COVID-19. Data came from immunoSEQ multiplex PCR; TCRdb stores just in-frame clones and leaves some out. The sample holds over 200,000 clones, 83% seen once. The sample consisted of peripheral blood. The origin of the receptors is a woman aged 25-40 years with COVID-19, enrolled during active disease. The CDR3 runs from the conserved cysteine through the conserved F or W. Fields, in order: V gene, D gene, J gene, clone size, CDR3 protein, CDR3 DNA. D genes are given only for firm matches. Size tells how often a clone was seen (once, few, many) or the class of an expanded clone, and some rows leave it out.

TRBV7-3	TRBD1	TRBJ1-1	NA	CASSPRQGSTEAFF	TGTGCCAGCAGCCCAAGACAGGGGAGCACTGAAGCTTTCTTT
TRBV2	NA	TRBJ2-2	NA	CASSYNTGTLNTGELFF	TGTGCCAGCAGTTACAACACAGGGACACTGAACACCGGGGAGCTGTTTTTT
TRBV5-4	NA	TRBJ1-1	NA	CASSGRHRANNTEAFF	TGTGCCAGCAGCGGGCGGCACAGGGCTAATAACACTGAAGCTTTCTTT
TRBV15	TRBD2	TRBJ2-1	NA	CATATSGSVNEQFF	TGTGCCACCGCAACTAGCGGGAGCGTCAATGAGCAGTTCTTC
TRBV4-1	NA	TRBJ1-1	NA	CASSRELNRDSTEAFF	TGCGCCAGCAGCCGAGAGTTAAACAGAGATTCCACTGAAGCTTTCTTT
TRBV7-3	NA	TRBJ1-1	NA	CASSDDSVTEAFF	TGTGCCAGCAGCGATGACTCTGTGACTGAAGCTTTCTTT
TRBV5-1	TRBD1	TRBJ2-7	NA	CASSLGGQRRYEQYF	TGCGCCAGCAGCTTGGGGGGACAGCGGCGTTACGAGCAGTACTTC
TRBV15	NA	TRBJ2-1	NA	CATGQYNEQFF	TGTGCCACCGGGCAATACAATGAGCAGTTCTTC
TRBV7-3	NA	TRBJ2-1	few	CASSSSNEQFF	TGTGCCAGCAGCTCCTCCAATGAGCAGTTCTTC
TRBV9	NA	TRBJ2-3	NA	CASSVVSVDTQYF	TGTGCCAGCAGCGTAGTTTCGGTTGATACGCAGTATTTT
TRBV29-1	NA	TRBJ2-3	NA	CSVSPPSGWDTQYF	TGCAGCGTTAGTCCCCCCAGCGGGTGGGATACGCAGTATTTT
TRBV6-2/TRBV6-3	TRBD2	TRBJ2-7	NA	CASSPLAREGDEQYF	TGTGCCAGCAGCCCCCTCGCCAGGGAGGGCGACGAGCAGTACTTC
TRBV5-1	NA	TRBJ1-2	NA	CASSQTGDYGYTF	TGCGCCAGCAGCCAGACAGGAGACTATGGCTACACCTTC
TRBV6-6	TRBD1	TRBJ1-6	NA	CASSSEQGEGSPLHF	TGTGCCAGCAGTTCCGAACAGGGGGAGGGGTCACCCCTCCACTTT
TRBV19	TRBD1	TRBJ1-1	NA	CASSILRGQGTEAFF	TGTGCCAGTAGTATACTAAGGGGGCAAGGCACTGAAGCTTTCTTT
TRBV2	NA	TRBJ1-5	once	CASSYDSSNQPQHF	TGTGCCAGCAGTTACGACAGTAGCAATCAGCCCCAGCATTTT
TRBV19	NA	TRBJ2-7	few	CASSISVGSEQYF	TGTGCCAGTAGTATTTCAGTGGGGAGCGAGCAGTACTTC
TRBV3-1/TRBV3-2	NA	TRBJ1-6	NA	CASSLSPGIDNSPLHF	TGTGCCAGCAGCCTCTCGCCAGGGATTGATAATTCACCCCTCCACTTT
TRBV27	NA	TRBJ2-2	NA	CASSFDLRNTGELFF	TGTGCCAGCAGTTTTGATCTGCGGAACACCGGGGAGCTGTTTTTT
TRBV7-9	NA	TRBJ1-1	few	CASSPPGWDTEAFF	TGTGCCAGCAGCCCCCCGGGGTGGGACACTGAAGCTTTCTTT
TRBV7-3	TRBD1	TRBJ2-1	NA	CASSFWTGRDDEQFF	TGTGCCAGCAGCTTCTGGACAGGCAGGGACGATGAGCAGTTCTTC
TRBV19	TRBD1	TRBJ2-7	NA	CATRTGMDYEQYF	TGTGCCACCAGGACAGGTATGGACTACGAGCAGTACTTC
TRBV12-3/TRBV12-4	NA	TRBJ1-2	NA	CASRIDSNYGYTF	TGTGCCAGCCGAATAGACAGTAACTATGGCTACACCTTC
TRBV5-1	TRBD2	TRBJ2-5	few	CASTPGEGLGETQYF	TGCGCCAGCACCCCGGGTGAGGGACTAGGGGAGACCCAGTACTTC
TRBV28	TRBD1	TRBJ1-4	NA	CASYGDRQGAEKLFF	TGTGCCAGTTACGGGGACAGACAAGGGGCCGAAAAACTGTTTTTT
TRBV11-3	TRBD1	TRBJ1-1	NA	CASSSGQGEDTEAFF	TGTGCCAGCAGCTCGGGACAGGGGGAGGACACTGAAGCTTTCTTT
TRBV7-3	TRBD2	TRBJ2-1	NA	CASSHTSGRAVWSEQFF	TGTGCCAGCAGCCATACTAGCGGGAGGGCCGTCTGGAGTGAGCAGTTCTTC
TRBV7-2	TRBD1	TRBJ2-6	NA	CASRQGASGANVLTF	TGTGCCAGCAGACAGGGGGCAAGTGGGGCCAACGTCCTGACTTTC
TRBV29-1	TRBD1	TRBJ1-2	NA	CSVEGPGTGGSGYTF	TGCAGCGTTGAAGGTCCGGGGACAGGGGGCAGCGGCTACACCTTC
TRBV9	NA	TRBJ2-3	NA	CASSPRAEGARGDTQYF	TGTGCCAGCAGCCCCCGAGCGGAGGGGGCGCGAGGAGATACGCAGTATTTT
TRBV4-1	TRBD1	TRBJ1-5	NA	CASSQDRQGAKVGQPQHF	TGCGCCAGCAGCCAAGATCGGCAGGGGGCTAAGGTGGGACAGCCCCAGCATTTT
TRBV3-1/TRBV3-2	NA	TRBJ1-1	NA	CASSQGDSRSRAEAFF	TGTGCCAGCAGCCAGGGTGACAGCCGCTCAAGAGCTGAAGCTTTCTTT
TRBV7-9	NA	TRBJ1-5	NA	CASSVQGDNQPQHF	TGTGCCAGCAGCGTACAGGGTGACAATCAGCCCCAGCATTTT
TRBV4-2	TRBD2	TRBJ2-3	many	CASSPSGAVNTQYF	TGTGCCAGCAGCCCTAGCGGGGCAGTGAATACGCAGTATTTT
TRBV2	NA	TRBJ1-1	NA	CASRFSEGAEAFF	TGTGCCAGCCGATTTTCGGAGGGAGCTGAAGCTTTCTTT
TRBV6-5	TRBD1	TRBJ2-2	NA	CASRRTGSQGELFF	TGTGCCAGCAGACGGACAGGGTCGCAGGGGGAGCTGTTTTTT
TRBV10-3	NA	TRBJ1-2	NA	CAISSLRGYGYTF	TGTGCCATCAGCTCCCTCAGGGGTTATGGCTACACCTTC